Shown below are 20 T cell receptor beta chains from a single sample sequenced in a study of blood T cell repertoires in COVID-19. Sequencing was performed with immunoSEQ multiplex PCR; in TCRdb, only in-frame clones are kept and a portion is missing. In the table there are around 140,000 clones, about 87% of which are singletons. The sequenced sample was peripheral blood. These receptors were collected from a man between 60 and 75 years old with active or convalescent COVID-19.

J is TRBJ1-2 and V is TRBV29-1; 8 bases match TRBD1. This CDR3 has 18 amino acids. After removal of 4 bases from V and 4 bases from J, the junction contained 20 bases not matched to a gene. In germline, CDR1 is SQVTM, CDR2 ANQGSEA. This chain's CDR3 is CSVADPEDRARRGYGYTF. The CDR3 nucleotides are TGCAGCGTTGCCGACCCCGAGGACAGGGCTCGCAGGGGCTATGGCTACACCTTC.

V usage is TRBV5-5 and J usage is TRBJ2-7; no clear D gene. The CDR3 consists of 13 residues. The germline gives CDR1 SGHKS, CDR2 YYEKEE (reference sequence). V shed 5 bases and J shed 2 bases, with 11 bases lying between them. CDR3 residues: CASSFTTAYEQYF. The CDR3 DNA follows: TGTGCCAGCAGTTTTACCACAGCCTACGAGCAGTACTTC.

In its sample, this clone was seen once. The V and J genes are TRBV2 and TRBJ2-7; perhaps TRBD2 as D (5 bases). The V end was cut by 7 bases, the J end by 3 bases, with 10 bases between. The CDR3 sequence is 12 residues long. The germline V gene encodes CDR1 SNHLY and CDR2 FYNNEI. This chain's CDR3 is CASKDSGYEQYF. The DNA of the CDR3 is TGTGCCAGCAAGGACTCGGGCTACGAGCAGTACTTC. Based on the CDR3 plus reference TRBV2 and TRBJ2-7, the full variable domain is EPEVTQTPSHQVTQMGQEVILRCVPISNHLYFYWYRQILGQKVEFLVSFYNNEISEKSEIFDDQFSVERPDGSNFTLKIRSTKLEDSAMYFCASKDSGYEQYFGPGTRLTVT.

The chain employs TRBV6-6 and TRBJ2-3; no definite D call. The V end was cut by 10 bases, the J end by 2 bases, with 7 bases between. Germline values: CDR1 MNHNY, CDR2 SVGAGI (reference sequence). The CDR3 length is 11 residues. The CDR3 bases are TGTGCCACCCGGGTCACAGATACGCAGTATTTT. Residues: CATRVTDTQYF.

The V and J genes are TRBV11-3 and TRBJ1-1; D gene uncertain. V was pared by 0 bases and J by 3 bases, with 8 bases between. Germline lookup yields CDR1 SGHNT and CDR2 YENEEA. CDR3 length equals 14 residues. The CDR3, as DNA: TGTGCCAGCAGCTTAGACGGCAGCGACACTGAAGCTTTCTTT. Amino acid sequence: CASSLDGSDTEAFF. The full variable domain, its missing parts supplied by reference TRBV11-3 and TRBJ1-1, is EAGVVQSPRYKIIEKKQPVAFWCNPISGHNTLYWYLQNLGQGPELLIRYENEEAVDDSQLPKDRFSAERLKGVDSTLKIQPAELGDSAVYLCASSLDGSDTEAFFGQGTRLTVV.

The chain is built from TRBV5-5 and TRBJ1-5; D is ambiguous. Trimming took off 0 bases at V and 1 base at J, with 8 bases between the two ends. The V gene's germline CDR1 is SGHKS and CDR2 YYEKEE (reference sequence). CDR3 length: 15 residues. CDR3 sequence: CASSLVLVSNQPQHF. CDR3 DNA: TGTGCCAGCAGCTTGGTTTTAGTCAGCAATCAGCCCCAGCATTTT.

V and J are TRBV5-4 and TRBJ1-3; D is unclear. V lost 1 base and J lost 3, with 5 bases in between. CDR1 is SGHNT, CDR2 YYREEE, per germline (reference sequence). The CDR3 consists of 13 residues. The CDR3, as DNA: TGTGCCAGCAGCTTGACCGGTGGAAACACCATATATTTT. Residues: CASSLTGGNTIYF.

CDR3: CSVEGPLGYTF. The DNA for the CDR3 is TGCAGCGTTGAAGGGCCATTGGGCTACACCTTC. The chain employs TRBV29-1 and TRBJ1-2; D gene ambiguous. Germline-derived CDR1 and CDR2 are SQVTM and ANQGSEA. The germline V and J ends were trimmed by 1 base and 8 bases, with 8 bases remaining between them. CDR3 length: 11 residues.

The V and J genes are TRBV6-1 and TRBJ1-5; D perhaps matches TRBD1 (6 bases). The CDR3 contains 18 residues. V dropped 0 bases and J dropped 3 bases, with 18 bases sitting between them. Germline V gene data show CDR1 as MNHNS and CDR2 as SASEGT. The DNA of the CDR3 is TGTGCCAGCAGTGAAGCGCGAATCATAACAGGGACCAATCAGCCCCAGCATTTT. Residues: CASSEARIITGTNQPQHF.

The chain carries TRBV7-6 and TRBJ1-3, with 8 bases aligning to TRBD1. The ends lost 2 bases at V and 4 bases at J; junction bases unmatched: 4. Germline V lookup: CDR1 SGHVS, CDR2 FNYEAQ. The CDR3 sequence is 15 residues long. The CDR3 spells CASSLQGAGGNTIYF. For the CDR3, the DNA is TGTGCCAGCAGCTTACAGGGGGCCGGCGGAAACACCATATATTTT.

This clone was observed once. This chain uses TRBV5-1 with TRBJ2-5, with 14 nucleotides matching TRBD2. Looked up from germline, CDR1 is SGHRS and CDR2 is YFSETQ. V was clipped by 0 bases and J by 5 bases; unmatched bases: 6. The CDR3 spans 17 residues. CDR3 in amino acids: CASSLGGTSGRGETQYF. The CDR3 DNA sequence: TGCGCCAGCAGCTTGGGAGGGACTAGCGGGAGAGGTGAGACCCAGTACTTC. Based on the CDR3 plus reference TRBV5-1 and TRBJ2-5, the full variable domain is KAGVTQTPRYLIKTRGQQVTLSCSPISGHRSVSWYQQTPGQGLQFLFEYFSETQRNKGNFPGRFSGRQFSNSRSEMNVSTLELGDSALYLCASSLGGTSGRGETQYFGPGTRLLVL.

The V and J genes are TRBV28 and TRBJ2-5; 10 bases are shared with TRBD1. Trimming cost V 4 bases and J 4 bases; bases outside gene matches: 3. The CDR3 covers 14 residues. Germline V gives CDR1 MDHEN, CDR2 SYDVKM. This chain's CDR3 is CASSWGTGVETQYF. DNA of the CDR3: TGTGCCAGCAGTTGGGGGACAGGGGTAGAGACCCAGTACTTC.

The gene calls are TRBV11-2 and TRBJ2-7; 8 bases agree with TRBD2. With 2 bases clipped from V and 0 bases from J, the junction kept 9 bases outside the gene matches. CDR1 is SGHAT, CDR2 FQNNGV, per germline. The CDR3 extends over 17 amino acids. CDR3 bases: TGTGCCAGCAGCTTATGGGGGGCGGGGGGCTCCTCCTACGAGCAGTACTTC. The encoded protein is CASSLWGAGGSSYEQYF.

The rearrangement joins TRBV5-4 to TRBJ1-3; 9 bases agree with TRBD1. J was trimmed by 4 bases and V by 0 bases; bases with no gene match: 5. This CDR3 has 16 residues. CDR1 SGHNT and CDR2 YYREEE come from the germline V gene (reference sequence). The CDR3 loop reads CASSLAGQGYGNTIYF. The CDR3 coding sequence is TGTGCCAGCAGCTTGGCGGGACAGGGCTACGGAAACACCATATATTTT.

In its sample, this clone was seen once. The chain carries TRBV6-6 and TRBJ1-6; no firm D call. The CDR3 has 14 amino acids. Germline V lookup: CDR1 MNHNY, CDR2 SVGAGI (reference sequence). V shed 6 bases and J shed 9 bases, with 15 bases lying between them. CDR3 nucleotides: TGTGCCAGCAGCACGGCGGCTTTGGGTTCACCCCTCCACTTT. This translates into CASSTAALGSPLHF.

V gene TRBV30 combines with J gene TRBJ2-7; 9 bases agree with TRBD2. The trim removed 0 bases at V and 4 bases at J, leaving 10 bases unmatched. The germline V gene has CDR1 GTSNPN and CDR2 SVGIG (reference sequence). The CDR3 contains 16 residues. CDR3 in amino acids: CAWSVLIAGVVYEQYF. In nucleotides, the CDR3 is TGTGCCTGGAGTGTACTGATAGCGGGAGTGGTGTACGAGCAGTACTTC. The entire variable domain, with the rest obtained from reference TRBV30 and TRBJ2-7, is as follows: SQTIHQWPATLVQPVGSPLSLECTVEGTSNPNLYWYRQAAGRGLQLLFYSVGIGQISSEVPQNLSASRPQDRQFILSSKKLLLSDSGFYLCAWSVLIAGVVYEQYFGPGTRLTVT.

CDR3 coding DNA: TGCGCCAGCAGCCCGGGACAGGGGGTCTCCTACGAGCAGTACTTC. Protein sequence: CASSPGQGVSYEQYF. The chain is built from TRBV5-1 and TRBJ2-7; 11 nucleotides align to TRBD1. The CDR3 length is 15 residues. V was pared by 4 bases and J by 0 bases, with 3 bases of the junction left unmatched. Germline V CDR1 and CDR2: SGHRS, YFSETQ.

This clone was observed a single time. The genes are TRBV28 and TRBJ2-7; 8 bases align to TRBD1. Germline V gives CDR1 MDHEN, CDR2 SYDVKM. Trimming at V came to 4 bases and at J to 0 bases, leaving 2 bases not matched to a gene. The CDR3 covers 14 residues. Here the CDR3 reads CASSSGQVSYEQYF. The CDR3 nucleotides are TGTGCCAGCAGTTCGGGACAGGTCTCCTACGAGCAGTACTTC.

By its share, this clone is medium-sized. V gene TRBV7-2 combines with J gene TRBJ2-7; 10 bases match TRBD1. The CDR3 extends over 16 amino acids. The V segment lost 1 base and the J segment 3 bases; nucleotides outside the gene matches: 6. The germline V gene has CDR1 SGHTA and CDR2 FQGNSA. Written as DNA, the CDR3 is TGTGCCAGCAGCTTAGAGACAGGGGGCAGAAACTACGAGCAGTACTTC. Its translation is CASSLETGGRNYEQYF.

The J gene is TRBJ1-5, the V gene TRBV5-1; TRBD1 is a possible D gene (6 bases). Trimming removed 0 bases from V and 3 bases from J, with 10 bases in between. The CDR3 extends over 15 amino acids. Germline V gene sequence: CDR1 SGHRS, CDR2 YFSETQ. The CDR3 here is CASSLGGQPNQPQHF. The CDR3 coding sequence is TGCGCCAGCAGCTTGGGTGGACAGCCCAATCAGCCCCAGCATTTT.